The 30 T cell receptor beta chains below come from one sample, sequenced in a study of cytomegalovirus exposure and HLA in healthy donors. The PCR ran on 60 Vbeta and 13 Jbeta primers. Clones were read by immunoSEQ multiplex PCR, and TCRdb kept only the in-frame ones, dropping some. The repertoire holds around 91,000 clones, 64% seen once, with over 2% in the top ten. Sample: PBMCs. These receptor sequences come from a human donor in good health.

This clone has more than one count but fewer than ten. CDR3 loop: CASSLAVSGVYGYTF. In DNA form, the CDR3 reads TGTGCCAGCAGCTTAGCCGTCTCCGGGGTCTATGGCTACACCTTC. V usage is TRBV7-6 and J usage is TRBJ1-2; D is ambiguous. The CDR3 runs to 15 residues. V lost 0 bases and J lost 4, with 12 bases in between. Germline-derived CDR1 and CDR2 are SGHVS and FNYEAQ.

J is TRBJ1-2 and V is TRBV7-9, with a weak D call TRBD1 (5 bases). Germline CDR1 reads SEHNR; CDR2 reads FQNEAQ (reference sequence). There are 15 residues in the CDR3. V lost 5 bases to trimming and J lost 4 bases, with 17 bases between them. The CDR3 reads CASSPPGGEGYGYTF. The CDR3 DNA reads as TGTGCCAGCAGCCCGCCCGGGGGGGAAGGCTATGGCTACACCTTC.

CDR3 nucleotide sequence: TGTGCCAGCAGTCGTCATGGCGGGGAAGAGGAGTTATATGGCTACACCTTC. It yields the protein CASSRHGGEEELYGYTF. The chain uses TRBV5-4 and TRBJ1-2, with D uncertain. The CDR3 contains 17 residues. V was pared by 5 bases and J by 5 bases, with 25 bases between. Germline V gene lookup returns CDR1 SGHNT and CDR2 YYREEE (reference sequence). Filled out from reference TRBV5-4 and TRBJ1-2, the complete variable domain reads ETGVTQSPTHLIKTRGQQVTLRCSSQSGHNTVSWYQQALGQGPQFIFQYYREEENGRGNFPPRFSGLQFPNYSSELNVNALELDDSALYLCASSRHGGEEELYGYTFGSGTRLTVV.

CDR3 protein: CASSQQGAAAIAFF. CDR3 DNA sequence: TGCGCCAGCAGCCAGCAGGGGGCTGCCGCTATAGCTTTCTTT. The gene calls are TRBV4-3 and TRBJ1-1; 8 bases align to TRBD1. The CDR3 covers 14 residues. Trimming removed 3 bases from V and 10 bases from J; junction bases left unmatched: 10. Germline loops: CDR1 LGHNA, CDR2 YSLEER.

This clone came up a few times. The rearrangement uses TRBV18 and TRBJ2-7; D is unclear. Germline assignment: CDR1 KGHSH and CDR2 LQKENI. The V gene lost 3 bases and the J gene lost 0 bases, with 9 bases spanning the gap. The CDR3 has 14 amino acids. As DNA, the CDR3 is TGTGCCAGCTCACCCGTGGTTAGCTCCTACGAGCAGTACTTC. Translated: CASSPVVSSYEQYF.

V gene TRBV7-3 combines with J gene TRBJ2-1; 10 bases are a match to TRBD2. Germline V lookup: CDR1 SGHTA, CDR2 FQGTGA. The CDR3 length is 15 residues. Losses at the gene ends were 5 bases for V and 4 bases for J; bases not matched to a gene: 5. CDR3 residues: CASSRSGGAYNEQFF. In DNA form, the CDR3 reads TGTGCCAGCAGCCGAAGCGGGGGGGCGTACAATGAGCAGTTCTTC.

The chain uses TRBV11-1 and TRBJ2-3, with D possibly being TRBD2 (5 bases). This CDR3 has 15 amino acids. V lost 1 base, J lost 4 bases, and 12 bases lay in between. Germline assignment: CDR1 SGHAT and CDR2 FQDESV (reference sequence). The CDR3 here is CASSLDLGVSDTQYF. Written as DNA, the CDR3 is TGTGCCAGCAGCTTAGACCTCGGGGTATCAGATACGCAGTATTTT.

The V call is TRBV19, the J call TRBJ1-4, with 8 bases that match TRBD1. CDR3 length: 16 amino acids. Germline V CDR1 and CDR2: LNHDA, SQIVND (reference sequence). Unmatched junction bases numbered 10, after V lost 4 bases and J lost 6 bases. Written as DNA, the CDR3 is TGTGCCAGTAGTACAGACAGGGGCCGGGGGGATGAAAAACTGTTTTTT. Amino acids: CASSTDRGRGDEKLFF.

The V and J genes are TRBV5-1 and TRBJ2-1; the D is unclear. Germline values: CDR1 SGHRS, CDR2 YFSETQ. Trimming took off 5 bases at V and 1 base at J, with 10 bases between the two ends. This CDR3 is 14 amino acids long. CDR3 region: CASRRPGSYNEQFF. The CDR3 bases are TGCGCCAGCAGACGTCCCGGGTCCTACAATGAGCAGTTCTTC. The full variable domain, completed using reference TRBV5-1 and TRBJ2-1, is KAGVTQTPRYLIKTRGQQVTLSCSPISGHRSVSWYQQTPGQGLQFLFEYFSETQRNKGNFPGRFSGRQFSNSRSEMNVSTLELGDSALYLCASRRPGSYNEQFFGPGTRLTVL.

A few counts support this clone. The CDR3 DNA follows: TGTGCCAGCAGCCTTACTACGACAGGGGGCTATGGCTACACCTTC. Translated: CASSLTTTGGYGYTF. The V and J genes are TRBV5-5 and TRBJ1-2; 9 bases are a match to TRBD1. Germline-derived CDR1 and CDR2 are SGHKS and YYEKEE (reference sequence). This CDR3 is built from 15 residues. Unmatched junction bases numbered 8, after V lost 4 bases and J lost 4 bases.

This clone was seen more than once but under ten times. Relative to the germline gene, one junction end is altered; a read error may explain this. The chain carries TRBV5-1 and TRBJ2-1; the match to TRBD1 covers 9 bases. CDR3 size: 12 residues. Germline-derived CDR1 and CDR2 are SGHRS and YFSETQ. CDR3: CASSASRDREVF. The CDR3 DNA is TGCGCCAGCAGCGCCTCCCGGGACAGGGAGGTCTTC.

The V gene is TRBV7-2, the J gene TRBJ2-2; TRBD1 matches at 8 bases. Losses at the gene ends were 5 bases for V and 6 bases for J; bases not matched to a gene: 8. Germline V lookup: CDR1 SGHTA, CDR2 FQGNSA. The CDR3 totals 15 residues. CDR3 nucleotide sequence: TGTGCCAGCAGCGCCCGGACAGGGCGGTCCGGGGAGCTGTTTTTT. Encoded protein: CASSARTGRSGELFF.

The rearrangement joins TRBV4-3 to TRBJ2-5; TRBD2 agrees at 9 bases. CDR3 length equals 14 residues. V dropped 5 bases and J dropped 3; count of bases not matched to a gene: 4. Germline V lookup: CDR1 LGHNA, CDR2 YSLEER. The DNA for the CDR3 is TGCGCCAGCAGCAAGAGACTAGCGGAAGAGACCCAGTACTTC. Its protein is CASSKRLAEETQYF.

The V and J genes are TRBV18 and TRBJ2-6; a weak D match, TRBD1 (6 bases). The CDR3 extends over 15 amino acids. Trimming left V 3 bases short and J 0 bases short, with 6 bases between. Germline assignment: CDR1 KGHSH and CDR2 LQKENI. This chain's CDR3 is CASSPGHSGANVLTF. CDR3 nucleotides: TGTGCCAGCTCACCGGGACACTCTGGGGCCAACGTCCTGACTTTC.

The J gene is TRBJ1-2, the V gene TRBV4-3, with D uncertain. The V gene lost 0 bases and the J gene lost 6 bases, with 14 bases spanning the gap. This CDR3 region has 15 residues. From germline, CDR1 is LGHNA and CDR2 YSLEER. For the CDR3, the DNA is TGCGCCAGCAGCCAAGATTACGGGGATGTTGATGGCTACACCTTC. It yields the protein CASSQDYGDVDGYTF.

The V and J genes are TRBV5-4 and TRBJ2-5; D gene uncertain. Trimming removed 1 base at V and 2 bases at J, with 12 bases between. This CDR3 has 15 residues. The germline V gene has CDR1 SGHNT and CDR2 YYREEE (reference sequence). The chain's CDR3 is CASSLSRMAQETQYF. CDR3 in DNA: TGTGCCAGCAGCTTGAGCAGGATGGCGCAAGAGACCCAGTACTTC.

The chain joins TRBV2 to TRBJ1-1, with D perhaps matching TRBD1 (5 bases). From germline, CDR1 is SNHLY and CDR2 FYNNEI. Deletions cut 8 bases from V and 0 bases from J, with 22 bases between. The CDR3 spans 17 residues. DNA of the CDR3: TGTGCCAGCTCCCGAGAGGGACTACTTGGGATGAACACTGAAGCTTTCTTT. Its protein product is CASSREGLLGMNTEAFF.

The chain has TRBV7-3 and TRBJ2-1, with a tentative D call TRBD2 (5 bases). V shed 4 bases and J shed 3 bases, with 25 bases lying between them. This CDR3 region has 19 residues. Germline CDR1 SGHTA, CDR2 FQGTGA. The CDR3 sequence is CASSSTVSVRGSNYNEQFF. CDR3 DNA: TGTGCCAGCAGCTCGACTGTCTCCGTTCGGGGAAGTAACTACAATGAGCAGTTCTTC.

The V call is TRBV7-8, the J call TRBJ2-7, with a tentative D call TRBD1 (5 bases). CDR1 is SGHVS and CDR2 is FQNEAQ in the germline V gene. V lost 5 bases to trimming and J lost 0 bases, with 20 bases between them. This CDR3 has 17 amino acids. CDR3 protein: CASSAEPTRAYSYEQYF. The DNA for the CDR3 is TGTGCCAGCAGCGCAGAACCAACCAGGGCCTACTCCTACGAGCAGTACTTC.

The V call is TRBV4-1, the J call TRBJ2-6, with TRBD1 matching 7 bases. Germline V lookup: CDR1 MGHRA, CDR2 YSYEKL. The junction had 5 bases not matched to a gene; V was cut back by 3 bases and J by 0 bases. The CDR3 contains 17 residues. CDR3 region: CASSQGQPTSGANVLTF. The CDR3 region has the DNA TGCGCCAGCAGCCAGGGACAGCCGACCTCTGGGGCCAACGTCCTGACTTTC.

The rearrangement uses TRBV10-3 and TRBJ1-2, with D unresolved. The CDR3 length is 13 residues. V lost 5 bases, J lost 8 bases, and 15 bases lay in between. Germline V gene lookup returns CDR1 ENHRY and CDR2 SYGVKD. CDR3 sequence: CAISPTWGEGYTF. The DNA for the CDR3 is TGTGCCATCAGTCCTACTTGGGGAGAAGGCTACACCTTC.

V usage is TRBV5-4 and J usage is TRBJ1-1; possible D gene TRBD1, 5 bases. This CDR3 has 15 amino acids. Per the germline V gene, CDR1 is SGHNT and CDR2 is YYREEE (reference sequence). Trimming took off 0 bases at V and 7 bases at J, with 16 bases between the two ends. The CDR3 spells CASSLAPAGPREAFF. As DNA, the CDR3 is TGTGCCAGCAGCTTGGCCCCCGCAGGGCCGCGTGAAGCTTTCTTT. The variable domain in full, with the rest retrieved from reference TRBV5-4 and TRBJ1-1, is ETGVTQSPTHLIKTRGQQVTLRCSSQSGHNTVSWYQQALGQGPQFIFQYYREEENGRGNFPPRFSGLQFPNYSSELNVNALELDDSALYLCASSLAPAGPREAFFGQGTRLTVV.

The chain is built from TRBV7-6 and TRBJ1-4, with TRBD1 identical over 7 bases. The junction had 11 bases not matched to a gene; V was cut back by 5 bases and J by 5 bases. From germline, CDR1 is SGHVS and CDR2 FNYEAQ. This CDR3 contains 16 residues. The DNA for the CDR3 is TGTGCCAGCAGCCTCGGAGCCGGGACAGTAAATGAAAAACTGTTTTTT. Protein sequence: CASSLGAGTVNEKLFF.

The chain links TRBV4-1 to TRBJ2-1; 11 bases are a match to TRBD1. Trimming cost V 5 bases and J 3 bases; bases outside gene matches: 6. CDR1 and CDR2 from the germline V gene are MGHRA and YSYEKL. The CDR3 totals 16 residues. The CDR3 reads CASSDGTGGVYNEQFF. The CDR3 bases are TGCGCCAGCAGCGACGGGACAGGGGGGGTCTACAATGAGCAGTTCTTC.

This clone has a single count. The chain combines TRBV5-8 with TRBJ2-6; no clear D gene. The CDR3 length is 17 residues. V shed 0 bases and J shed 0 bases, with 10 bases lying between them. CDR1 and CDR2 from the germline V gene are SGHTS and YDEGEE. This chain's CDR3 is CASSLDLPSSGANVLTF. The CDR3 DNA reads as TGTGCCAGCAGCTTGGATCTTCCGAGCTCTGGGGCCAACGTCCTGACTTTC.

The V call is TRBV7-2, the J call TRBJ1-2; D may be TRBD1 (6 bases). CDR1 and CDR2 from the germline V gene are SGHTA and FQGNSA. Between the trimmed V and J ends, which lost 4 bases and 5 bases, there was a span of 11 bases. The CDR3 length is 13 residues. The CDR3 bases are TGTGCCAGCAGCTATGGACAGTTTTATGGCTACACCTTC. Its translation is CASSYGQFYGYTF.

The chain carries TRBV5-6 and TRBJ2-2, with TRBD1 matching over 8 bases. CDR3 size: 17 residues. The V gene's germline CDR1 is SGHDT and CDR2 YYEEEE. V was clipped by 4 bases and J by 6 bases; unmatched bases: 14. The CDR3 here is CASSPWSAGGSPGELFF. In nucleotides, the CDR3 is TGTGCCAGCAGCCCATGGAGCGCAGGGGGCTCTCCCGGGGAGCTGTTTTTT.

The chain carries TRBV4-3 and TRBJ1-1, with D unclear. Germline CDR1 reads LGHNA; CDR2 reads YSLEER. Trimming pared 0 bases from V and 2 bases from J, leaving 7 bases between. This CDR3 has 14 residues. CDR3 nucleotides: TGCGCCAGCAGCCAAGAATACAGTAACACTGAAGCTTTCTTT. Its protein product is CASSQEYSNTEAFF.

As for this clone: Other DNA sequences of this sample code for an identical CDR3. The chain recombines TRBV9 with TRBJ2-1; possible D gene TRBD1, 6 bases. Germline CDR1 is SGDLS and CDR2 is YYNGEE. The CDR3 sequence is 15 residues long. V dropped 2 bases and J dropped 6 bases, with 15 bases sitting between them. CDR3 loop: CASSVGWTEGNEQFF. CDR3 bases: TGTGCCAGCAGCGTCGGGTGGACAGAGGGCAATGAGCAGTTCTTC. Variable domain in full (rest from reference TRBV9 and TRBJ2-1): DSGVTQTPKHLITATGQRVTLRCSPRSGDLSVYWYQQSLDQGLQFLIQYYNGEERAKGNILERFSAQQFPDLHSELNLSSLELGDSALYFCASSVGWTEGNEQFFGPGTRLTVL.

The chain carries TRBV11-3 and TRBJ1-6; D unclear. V lost 4 bases and J lost 0, with 13 bases in between. The CDR3 sequence is 17 residues long. Germline CDR1 is SGHNT and CDR2 is YENEEA. The CDR3 loop is CASSWEGFGSYNSPLHF. In nucleotides, the CDR3 is TGTGCCAGCAGCTGGGAGGGTTTCGGCTCCTATAATTCACCCCTCCACTTT.